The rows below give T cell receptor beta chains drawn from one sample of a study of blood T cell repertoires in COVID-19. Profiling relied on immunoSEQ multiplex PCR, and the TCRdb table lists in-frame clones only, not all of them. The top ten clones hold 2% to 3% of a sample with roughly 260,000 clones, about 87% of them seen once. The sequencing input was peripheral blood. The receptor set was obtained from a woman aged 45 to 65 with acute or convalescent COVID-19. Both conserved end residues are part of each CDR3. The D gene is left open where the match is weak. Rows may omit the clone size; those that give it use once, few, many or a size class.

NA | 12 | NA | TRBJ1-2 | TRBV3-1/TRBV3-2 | TGTGCCAGCATCGTTTGGGGGGAAGGCTACACCTTC | CASIVWGEGYTF
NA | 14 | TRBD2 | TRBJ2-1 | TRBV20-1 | TGCAGTGCTAGTACCGGGACTAGCGGCAATGAGCAGTTCTTC | CSASTGTSGNEQFF
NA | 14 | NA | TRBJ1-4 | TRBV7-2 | TGTGCCAGCAGCCTCGGGAGGTCTAATGAAAAACTGTTTTTT | CASSLGRSNEKLFF
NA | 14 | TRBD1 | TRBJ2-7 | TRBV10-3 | TGTGCCATCAGTGAGCCCGGGACAGAATACGAGCAGTACTTC | CAISEPGTEYEQYF
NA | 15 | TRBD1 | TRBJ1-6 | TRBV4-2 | TGTGCCAGCAGCCCCGGGACAGGGGATAATTCACCCCTCCACTTT | CASSPGTGDNSPLHF
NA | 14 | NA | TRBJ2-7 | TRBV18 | TGTGCCAGCTCACCACCATCCAGGGCCTACGAGCAGTACTTC | CASSPPSRAYEQYF
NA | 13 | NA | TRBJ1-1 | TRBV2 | TGTGCCAGCAGTGAGCAGATTCCGACTGAAGCTTTCTTT | CASSEQIPTEAFF
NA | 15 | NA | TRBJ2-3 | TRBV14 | TGTGCCAGCAGTCCCACGGTCGGGCAGGGTGCTACGCAGTATTTT | CASSPTVGQGATQYF
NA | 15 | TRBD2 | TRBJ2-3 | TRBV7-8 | TGTGCCAGTGTGAAAGCGGGAGAAGGCACAGATACGCAGTATTTT | CASVKAGEGTDTQYF
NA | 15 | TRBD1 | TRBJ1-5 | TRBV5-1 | TGCGCCAGCAGCATGGGGACAGGGAGCGATCAGCCCCAGCATTTT | CASSMGTGSDQPQHF
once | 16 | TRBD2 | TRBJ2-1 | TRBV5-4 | TGTGCCAGCAGCTTGGGCGGGAGGGCCGGTAACAATGAGCAGTTCTTC | CASSLGGRAGNNEQFF
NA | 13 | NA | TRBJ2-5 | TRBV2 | TGTGCCAGCAGTGATCGCAGTAAAGAGACCCAGTACTTC | CASSDRSKETQYF
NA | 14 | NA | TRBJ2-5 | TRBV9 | TGTGCCAGCAGCCGGGAGGGGGCTTGGGGGACCCAGTACTTC | CASSREGAWGTQYF
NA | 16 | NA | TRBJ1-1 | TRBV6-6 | TGTGCCAGCAGCCCTCCGGGTATGTTTGTAGGCACTGAAGCTTTCTTT | CASSPPGMFVGTEAFF
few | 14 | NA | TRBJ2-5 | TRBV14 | TGTGCCAGCAGCCTTCGGGGACTTCAAGAGACCCAGTACTTC | CASSLRGLQETQYF
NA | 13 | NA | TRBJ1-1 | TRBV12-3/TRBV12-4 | TGTGCCAGCAGTTGGGGGACTTGGACTGAAGCTTTCTTT | CASSWGTWTEAFF
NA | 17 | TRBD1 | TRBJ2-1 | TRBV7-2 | TGTGCCAGCAGCTTAGGGGTTGGGACAGGGATTTACAATGAGCAGTTCTTC | CASSLGVGTGIYNEQFF
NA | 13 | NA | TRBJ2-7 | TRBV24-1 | TGTGCCACCATCGACAGACTCCCCTACGAGCAGTACTTC | CATIDRLPYEQYF
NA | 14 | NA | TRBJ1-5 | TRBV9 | TGTGCCAGCAGCGTAGATAACAGATATCAGCCCCAGCATTTT | CASSVDNRYQPQHF
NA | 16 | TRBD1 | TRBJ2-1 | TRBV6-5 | TGTGCCAGCAGTTCTCGTCGTCAGGGGGCCAGGAATGAGCAGTTCTTC | CASSSRRQGARNEQFF
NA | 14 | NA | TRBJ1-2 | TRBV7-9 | TGTGCCAGCAGCTTAATTCTAGGTTTGAGAGGCTACACCTTC | CASSLILGLRGYTF
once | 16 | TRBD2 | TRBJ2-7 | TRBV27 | TGTGCCAGCAGTCAAGGACTAGCGGGAAGGTCTTACGAGCAGTACTTC | CASSQGLAGRSYEQYF
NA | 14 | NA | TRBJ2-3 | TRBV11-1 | TGTGCCAGCAGCAGATACAGGGGGGGAGATACGCAGTATTTT | CASSRYRGGDTQYF
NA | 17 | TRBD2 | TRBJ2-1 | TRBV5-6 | TGTGCCAGCAGCTTGGCGATACTAGCGGGTTTAGTCAATGAGCAGTTCTTC | CASSLAILAGLVNEQFF
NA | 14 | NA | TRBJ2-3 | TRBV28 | TGTGCCAGCAGTTCGGCAAAGCTAGAAGATACGCAGTATTTT | CASSSAKLEDTQYF
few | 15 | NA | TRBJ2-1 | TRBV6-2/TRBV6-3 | TGTGCCAGCAGTTCAATACTCAGGGGCTACAATGAGCAGTTCTTC | CASSSILRGYNEQFF
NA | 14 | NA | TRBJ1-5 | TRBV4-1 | TGCGCCAGCAGTTCTGGACAGAGCAATCAGCCCCAGCATTTT | CASSSGQSNQPQHF
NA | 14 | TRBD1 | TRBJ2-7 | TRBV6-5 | TGTGCCAGCAGCCGGACAGGGGAAGGTTACGAGCAGTACTTC | CASSRTGEGYEQYF
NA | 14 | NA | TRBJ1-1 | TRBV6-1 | TGTGCCAGCAGTGAACTGGGGGCAAGCACTGAAGCTTTCTTT | CASSELGASTEAFF
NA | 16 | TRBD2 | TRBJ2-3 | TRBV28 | TGTGCCAGCAGTGTTATAGCGGGGGCTAGCACAGATACGCAGTATTTT | CASSVIAGASTDTQYF
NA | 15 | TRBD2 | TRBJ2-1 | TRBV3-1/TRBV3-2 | TGTGCCAGCAGCCCCCTCGGGACTAGTTCGAATGAGCAGTTCTTC | CASSPLGTSSNEQFF
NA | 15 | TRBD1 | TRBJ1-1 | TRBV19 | TGTGCCAGTAGTATCCTAGCAGGGGGCAGGACTGAAGCTTTCTTT | CASSILAGGRTEAFF
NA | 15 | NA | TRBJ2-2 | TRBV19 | TGTGCCAGTAGTATGACAGTAGGAGACACCGGGGAGCTGTTTTTT | CASSMTVGDTGELFF
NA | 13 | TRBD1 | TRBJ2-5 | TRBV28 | TGTGCCAGCAGTTTACAGGGGGCTGAGACCCAGTACTTC | CASSLQGAETQYF
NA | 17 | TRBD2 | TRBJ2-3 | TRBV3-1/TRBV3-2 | TGTGCCAGCAGCCAAGATTTGCTAGCGGGAGCATCAGATACGCAGTATTTT | CASSQDLLAGASDTQYF
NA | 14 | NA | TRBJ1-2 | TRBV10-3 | TGTGCCATCAGTGATCAGGGGTTAGCCTATGGCTACACCTTC | CAISDQGLAYGYTF
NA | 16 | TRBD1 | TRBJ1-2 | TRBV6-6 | TGTGCCAGCAGTTACCAGACAGGGGCCCCAAACTATGGCTACACCTTC | CASSYQTGAPNYGYTF
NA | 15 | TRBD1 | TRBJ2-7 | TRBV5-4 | TGTGCCAGCAGCACGACAGGGACCAAATCCTACGAGCAGTACTTC | CASSTTGTKSYEQYF
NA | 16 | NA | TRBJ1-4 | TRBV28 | TGTGCCAGCAGTTTTTATACCGGGGGTTTCTTGGAAAAACTGTTTTTT | CASSFYTGGFLEKLFF